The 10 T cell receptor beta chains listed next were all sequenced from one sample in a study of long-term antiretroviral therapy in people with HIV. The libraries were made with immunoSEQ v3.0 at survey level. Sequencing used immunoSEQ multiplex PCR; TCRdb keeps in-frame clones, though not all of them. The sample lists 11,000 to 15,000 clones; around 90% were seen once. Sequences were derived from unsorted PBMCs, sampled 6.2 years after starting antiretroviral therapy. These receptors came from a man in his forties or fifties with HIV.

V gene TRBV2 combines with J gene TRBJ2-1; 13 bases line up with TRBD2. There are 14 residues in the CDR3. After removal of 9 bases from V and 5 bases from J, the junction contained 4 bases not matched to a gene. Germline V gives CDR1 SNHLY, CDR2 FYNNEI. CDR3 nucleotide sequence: TGTGCCAGTTCGGGACTAGCGGGACACAATGAGCAGTTCTTC. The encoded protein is CASSGLAGHNEQFF.

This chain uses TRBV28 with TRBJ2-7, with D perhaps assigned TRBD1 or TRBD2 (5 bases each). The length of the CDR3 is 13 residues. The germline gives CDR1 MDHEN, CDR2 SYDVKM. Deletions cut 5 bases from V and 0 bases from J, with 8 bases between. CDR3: CASSRDASYEQYF. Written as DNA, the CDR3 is TGTGCCAGCAGTAGGGACGCCTCCTACGAGCAGTACTTC.

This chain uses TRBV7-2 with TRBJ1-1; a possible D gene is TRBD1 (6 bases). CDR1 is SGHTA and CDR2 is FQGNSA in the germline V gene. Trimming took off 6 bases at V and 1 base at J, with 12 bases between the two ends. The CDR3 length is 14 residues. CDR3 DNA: TGTGCCAGCAGTCGGACGGGGGCGAACACTGAAGCTTTCTTT. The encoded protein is CASSRTGANTEAFF.

The CDR3 sequence: CASEAWGNTIYF. As DNA, the CDR3 is TGTGCCAGCGAGGCGTGGGGAAACACCATATATTTT. This sequence joins TRBV25-1 and TRBJ1-3; D is ambiguous. CDR1 is MGHDK, CDR2 SYGVNS, per germline. V lost 8 bases and J lost 4, with 9 bases in between. The CDR3 covers 12 residues.

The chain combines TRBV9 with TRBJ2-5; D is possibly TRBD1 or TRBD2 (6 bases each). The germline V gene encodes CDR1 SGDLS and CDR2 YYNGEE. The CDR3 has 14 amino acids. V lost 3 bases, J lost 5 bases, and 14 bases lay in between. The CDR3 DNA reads TGTGCCAGCAGCGCCACGGGGGCGAGGGAGACCCAGTACTTC. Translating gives CASSATGARETQYF.

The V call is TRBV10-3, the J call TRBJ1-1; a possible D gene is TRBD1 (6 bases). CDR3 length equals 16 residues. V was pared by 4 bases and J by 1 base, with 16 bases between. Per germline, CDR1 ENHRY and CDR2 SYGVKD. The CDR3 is CAISARAGGQNTEAFF. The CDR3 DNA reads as TGTGCCATCAGTGCAAGGGCCGGGGGGCAGAACACTGAAGCTTTCTTT.

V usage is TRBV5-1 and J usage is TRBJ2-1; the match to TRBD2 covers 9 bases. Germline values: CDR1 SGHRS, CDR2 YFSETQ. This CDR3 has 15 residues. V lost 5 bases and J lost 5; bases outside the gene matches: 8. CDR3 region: CASRILAGSDNEQFF. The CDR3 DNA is TGCGCCAGCAGAATTCTAGCGGGATCAGACAATGAGCAGTTCTTC.

CDR3 in amino acids: CASSVSGDEQYF. The CDR3 region has the DNA TGTGCCAGCAGTGTTTCAGGAGACGAGCAGTACTTC. J is TRBJ2-7 and V is TRBV25-1; D uncertain. The CDR3 extends over 12 amino acids. Germline values: CDR1 MGHDK, CDR2 SYGVNS. V was pared by 4 bases and J by 5 bases, with 9 bases between.

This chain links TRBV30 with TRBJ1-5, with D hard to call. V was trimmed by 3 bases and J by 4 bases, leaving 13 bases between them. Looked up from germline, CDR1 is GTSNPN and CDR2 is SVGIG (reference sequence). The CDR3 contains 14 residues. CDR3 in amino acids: CAWRGPGSNQPQHF. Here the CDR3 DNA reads TGTGCCTGGAGAGGGCCGGGGAGTAATCAGCCCCAGCATTTT.

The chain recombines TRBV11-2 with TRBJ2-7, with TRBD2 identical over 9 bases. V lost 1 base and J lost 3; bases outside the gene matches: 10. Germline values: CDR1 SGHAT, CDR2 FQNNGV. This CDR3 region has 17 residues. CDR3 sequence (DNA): TGTGCCAGCAGCTTAGGGGGACTAGCATCCAACGTCTACGAGCAGTACTTC. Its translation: CASSLGGLASNVYEQYF.